The TCR beta chain described here comes from a study of cytomegalovirus exposure and HLA in healthy donors. Study-level results: Indistinguishable V segments, including TRBV6-2 and TRBV6-3, were excluded.

For this clone: Its antigen is not known. Other DNA sequences in the sample encode the same CDR3.

PCR amplification relied on 60 Vbeta primers (plus 13 Jbeta primers). Sequenced by immunoSEQ multiplex PCR; TCRdb stores in-frame clones only, minus some. The sample lists 150,000 or so clones, about 86% occurring once. Germline V gene data show CDR1 as PRHDT and CDR2 as FYEKMQ (reference sequence). The ends lost 5 bases at V and 3 bases at J; junction bases unmatched: 7. CDR3 size: 15 residues. The source material was PBMCs. The receptor comes from a woman aged 18-29 years in good health and CMV-seronegative. The V call is TRBV13, the J call TRBJ2-1; 7 bases map to TRBD1. In DNA form, the CDR3 reads TGTGCCAGCAGCCAGACAGGGACCTACTACAATGAGCAGTTCTTC. Its protein product is CASSQTGTYYNEQFF.